The source of this TCR beta chain is a study of T cell repertoires in aging, cancer and after chemotherapy. The study's findings and limits: In healthy donors, age-related TCR diversity loss mainly reflected lost richness. These repertoire data do not allow conclusions about immunological memory after chemotherapy. Across the chemotherapy interval, each cancer cohort showed higher median generation probability, suggesting thymic rebound.

This clonotype has just a few counts. The antigen is undetermined. V gave up 0 bases and J gave up 6 bases, with 12 bases separating them. The CDR3 is 14 amino acids. Germline lookup yields CDR1 LNHNV and CDR2 YYDKDF (reference sequence). TRB rearrangements spanning V, D and J were amplified using mixed TRB-A/B primers. TCRdb analysed the multiplex PCR reads with MiXCR anew, one entry per CDR3 protein. The profile covers around 6,400 distinct CDR3 sequences, with 25% to 35% appearing a single time and approximately 6.9% taken by the ten largest. The template was genomic DNA from peripheral blood, not RNA.

This TCR was recovered from a human donor in good health. Sequencing was done on a sample of blood. The chain joins TRBV15 to TRBJ2-7; D could derive from TRBD1 or TRBD2 (7 bases each). The CDR3 reads CATSRDGRGGEQYF. The CDR3 DNA reads TGTGCCACCAGCAGAGATGGCAGGGGGGGCGAGCAGTACTTC.